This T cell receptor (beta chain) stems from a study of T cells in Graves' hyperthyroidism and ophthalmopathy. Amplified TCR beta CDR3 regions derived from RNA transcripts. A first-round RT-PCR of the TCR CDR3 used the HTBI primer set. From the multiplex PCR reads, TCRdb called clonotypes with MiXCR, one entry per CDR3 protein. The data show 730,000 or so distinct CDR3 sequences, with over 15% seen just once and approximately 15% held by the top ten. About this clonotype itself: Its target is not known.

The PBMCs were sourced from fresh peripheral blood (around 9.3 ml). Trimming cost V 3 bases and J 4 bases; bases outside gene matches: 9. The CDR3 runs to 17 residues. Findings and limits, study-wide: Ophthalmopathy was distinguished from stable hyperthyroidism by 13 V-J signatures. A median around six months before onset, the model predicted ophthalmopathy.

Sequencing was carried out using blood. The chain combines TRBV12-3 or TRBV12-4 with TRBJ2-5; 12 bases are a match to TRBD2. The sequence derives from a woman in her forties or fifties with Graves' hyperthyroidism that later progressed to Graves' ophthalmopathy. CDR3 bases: TGTGCCAGCAGTTTCCTAGCGGGGGGGCGTAGAGTAGAGACCCAGTACTTC. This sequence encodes CASSFLAGGRRVETQYF.